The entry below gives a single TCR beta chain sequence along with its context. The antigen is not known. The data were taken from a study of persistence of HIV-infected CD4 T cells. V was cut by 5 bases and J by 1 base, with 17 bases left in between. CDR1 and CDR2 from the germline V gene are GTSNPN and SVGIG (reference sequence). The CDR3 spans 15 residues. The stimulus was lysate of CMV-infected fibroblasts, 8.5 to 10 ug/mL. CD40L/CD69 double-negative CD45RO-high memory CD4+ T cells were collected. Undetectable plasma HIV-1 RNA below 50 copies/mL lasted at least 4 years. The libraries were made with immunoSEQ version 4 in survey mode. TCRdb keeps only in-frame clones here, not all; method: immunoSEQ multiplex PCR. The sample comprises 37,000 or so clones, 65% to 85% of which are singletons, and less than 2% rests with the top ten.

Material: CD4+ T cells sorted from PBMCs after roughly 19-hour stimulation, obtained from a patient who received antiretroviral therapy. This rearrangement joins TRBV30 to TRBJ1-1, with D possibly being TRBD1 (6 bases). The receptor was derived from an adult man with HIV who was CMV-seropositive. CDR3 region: CAWETKQGTNTEAFF. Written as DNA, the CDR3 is TGTGCCTGGGAGACAAAGCAGGGGACGAACACTGAAGCTTTCTTT.